This TCR beta chain derives from a study of cytomegalovirus exposure and HLA in healthy donors. Study-wide points: Analyses of presence and absence presupposed an approximately uniform sequencing depth across donors. An analysis was carried out later, and it reportedly showed fewer N-insertions in an Asian-associated ancestry cluster than the roughly 700-donor mean.

CDR3 length equals 12 residues. The germline CDR1 and CDR2 sequences are SQVTM and ANQGSEA. V was pared by 4 bases and J by 5 bases, with 9 bases between. Remarks on this clone: Its specificity is unknown.

60 Vbeta and 13 Jbeta primers were used in PCR. Clones were read by immunoSEQ multiplex PCR, and TCRdb kept only the in-frame ones, dropping some. In the table there are about 190,000 clones, 80% of which are singletons. Donors in the study were healthy people who gave bone marrow. This sequence was found in a man between 35 and 55 years old in good health and CMV-seropositive. This chain links TRBV29-1 with TRBJ2-1, with a weak D call TRBD1 (5 bases). The sequenced sample was PBMCs. This chain's CDR3 is CSVGEGDNEQFF. The CDR3 DNA is TGCAGCGTTGGGGAAGGGGACAATGAGCAGTTCTTC.